This record covers a single T cell receptor beta chain. Its target antigen remains unknown. The sample holds no much larger clone one base away, and base qualities are not on file. The immunoSEQ hsTCRB kit was used to amplify TCR beta CDR3 regions from genomic DNA. An Illumina HiSeq system was used to carry out high-throughput TRB CDR3 sequencing. The source study handled its data this way. Sequencing reads were analyzed with the immunoSEQ software, and nonproductive sequences with premature stops or frame-shifts were excluded. Clonality of the repertoire was calculated as one minus Shannon entropy normalized by log2 of the number of unique productive sequences. In TCRdb, the immuneACCESS table is reduced to in-frame sequences with V and J assigned. These tables do not hold every clone; where another copy was compared, an unresolved V gene accounts for under half, and the others remain unexplained. V, J and clone size reflect that table, while D and trimming were determined from the DNA. Present in this sample are more than 15,000 clones, around nine tenths of which were seen just once. 0.94% of the sample is held by the ten biggest clonotypes.

Selected pancreatic ductal adenocarcinoma patients had undergone surgery without neoadjuvant therapy. Peripheral blood was collected in heparin tubes, and PBMCs were then isolated from the blood with a histopaque density gradient and cryopreserved in around 10% DMSO. Using the DNeasy Blood and Tissue Kit along with Proteinase K and RNase treatment, genomic DNA was extracted from more than 5 PBMC specimens and about nine flash-frozen tumor specimens. The data were taken from a study of T cells in pancreatic ductal adenocarcinoma (dated by TCRdb to between 2016 and 2019). For the wider study: Seeking insight into the adaptive T-cell response that arises naturally, the researchers examined how many CD8+ T cells infiltrated tumors of resected pancreatic ductal adenocarcinoma, where they sat, and what features they had, alongside the same properties of suppressive cells. Here is what the overall study found, with its caveats: Since most people with pancreatic cancer show up with disease that cannot be operated on, the resected cohort was biased toward the minority who had early-stage disease. Because tumors are enriched in CD45RO+ effector T cells rather than naive T cells, which biases toward lower diversity, comparisons of clonality between tumor and blood may be biased. Blood samples had more total productive templates and 6 to 10-fold more unique clonotypes than tumor samples. There was no significant difference in T-cell clonality between tumor and blood, where mean clonality was approximately 0.12 for tumors and roughly 0.079 for blood.

The CDR3 goes from the cysteine to the phenylalanine over 13 residues. Only the CDR3 DNA stays, 39 bases, in frame from base 1. Between the V and J ends, shortened by 3 bases and 8 bases respectively, the junction contains 10 bases. The germline V gene supplies CDR1 SGHVS and CDR2 FQNEAQ. This TCR was recovered from a human donor with pancreatic ductal adenocarcinoma. Sequenced material: PBMCs. The sequence links TRBV7-8 to TRBJ1-4; too little of a D gene remains to name it. The CDR3 reads as follows: CASSFGGGEKLFF. The DNA sequence is given as TGTGCCAGCAGCTTCGGAGGAGGGGAAAAACTGTTTTTT. Joined to the reference TRBV7-8 and TRBJ1-4 proteins, this CDR3 gives the full variable domain: GAGVSQSPRYKVAKRGQDVALRCDPISGHVSLFWYQQALGQGPEFLTYFQNEAQLDKSGLPSDRFFAERPEGSVSTLKIQRTQQEDSAVYLCASSFGGGEKLFFGSGTQLSVL.